This T cell receptor beta chain was profiled in a study of T cell responses to AZD1222 COVID-19 vaccine. Profiling relied on immunoSEQ multiplex PCR, and the TCRdb table lists in-frame clones only, not all of them. This table holds about 170,000 clones, 85% to 95% found once. Trimming shortened V by 8 bases and J by 3 bases, and 8 bases separated the two germline ends. Germline CDR1 is SGHVS and CDR2 is FQNEAQ. CDR3 size: 12 residues. Study conclusions and caveats: Nearly half of spike-specific TCRs reportedly target unmutated variant regions. Only a handful of AZD1222 recipients were seropositive at baseline. The donor group comprised mostly white British people and more females; the analysis possibly underestimated clonal diversity.

In regard to this clone: Its antigen is not known.

Sequenced here: peripheral blood, sampled on day 0 of AZD1222 vaccination. The chain carries TRBV7-8 and TRBJ1-5; D is uncertain. The receptor comes from an adult in good health. CDR3 in amino acids: CASCQINQPQHF. CDR3 DNA sequence: TGTGCCAGCTGCCAGATCAATCAGCCCCAGCATTTT.